Reported below is one T cell receptor beta chain. The antigen remains undetermined. Generated by immunoSEQ multiplex PCR, the TCRdb table keeps only in-frame clones and is missing some. The sample shows some 89,000 clones, approximately 89% of them seen only once. This specimen comes from a study of T cell responses to AZD1222 COVID-19 vaccine. Whole-study findings and limits: Samples come after the peak T cell response, not at day 14. Mostly white British, mostly female donors; authors suggested clonal diversity may be underestimated. Rises in breadth and depth of Spike-specific TCRs came after two AZD1222 doses.

Germline CDR1 SGHDT, CDR2 YYEEEE. This CDR3 spans 14 amino acids. Trimming removed 4 bases from V and 8 bases from J; junction bases left unmatched: 9. This TCR came from an adult in good health. The chain has TRBV5-6 and TRBJ2-5, with 9 bases matching TRBD1. The sample here was peripheral blood, taken on day 0 of AZD1222 vaccination. In nucleotides, the CDR3 is TGTGCCAGCAGCAATCGTCGGGACAGGGTCACCCAGTACTTC. Amino acids: CASSNRRDRVTQYF.